The entry below describes one T cell receptor (beta chain). Extraction of RNA preceded its reverse transcription into cDNA, which served as the sequencing template. The table came from immunoSEQ multiplex PCR; TCRdb's copy has only in-frame clones and leaves some out. The table includes 90,000 to 120,000 clones, over 55% detected once. The CDR3 spans 14 residues. The germline V gene has CDR1 SGHDT and CDR2 YYEEEE. The V gene end was trimmed by 4 bases and the J gene end by 5 bases; junction bases not matched to a gene: 9. The record originates from a study of CD8+ T cells in alopecia areata. The receptor comes from a human donor with alopecia areata. Material: NKG2D-low CD8+ T cells sorted from blood. The chain has TRBV5-6 and TRBJ2-7; TRBD1 agrees at 7 bases. The CDR3 spells CASSRPGQNHEQYF. The CDR3 DNA is TGTGCCAGCAGCCGGCCGGGACAGAACCACGAGCAGTACTTC.